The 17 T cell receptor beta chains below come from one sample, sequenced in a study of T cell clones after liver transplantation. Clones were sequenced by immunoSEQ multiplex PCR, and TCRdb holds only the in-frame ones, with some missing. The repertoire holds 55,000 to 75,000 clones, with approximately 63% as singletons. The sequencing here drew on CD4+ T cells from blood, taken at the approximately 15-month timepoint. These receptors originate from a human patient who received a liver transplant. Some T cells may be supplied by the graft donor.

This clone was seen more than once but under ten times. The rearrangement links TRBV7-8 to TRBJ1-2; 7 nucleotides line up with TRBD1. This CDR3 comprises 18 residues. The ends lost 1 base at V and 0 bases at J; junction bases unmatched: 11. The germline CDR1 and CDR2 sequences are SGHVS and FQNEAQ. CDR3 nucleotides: TGTGCCAGCAGCTTAGTTGTGGCGACAGGGTGGACTAACTATGGCTACACCTTC. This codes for CASSLVVATGWTNYGYTF.

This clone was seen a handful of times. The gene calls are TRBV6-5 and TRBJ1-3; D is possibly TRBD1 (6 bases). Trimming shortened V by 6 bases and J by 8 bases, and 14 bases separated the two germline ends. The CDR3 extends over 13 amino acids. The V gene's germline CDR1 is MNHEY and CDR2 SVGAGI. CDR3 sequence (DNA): TGTGCCAGCAGCCCCGGGGGGGCGGACACCATATATTTT. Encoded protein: CASSPGGADTIYF.

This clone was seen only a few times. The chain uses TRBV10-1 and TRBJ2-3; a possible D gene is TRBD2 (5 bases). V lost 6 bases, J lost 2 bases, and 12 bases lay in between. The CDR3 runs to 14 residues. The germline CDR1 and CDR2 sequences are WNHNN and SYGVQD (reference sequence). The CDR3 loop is CASSLERNTDTQYF. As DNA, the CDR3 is TGCGCCAGCAGCCTGGAGCGGAACACAGATACGCAGTATTTT.

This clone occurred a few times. The CDR3 DNA reads TGTGCCAGCAGTGAGGCGACCGCTTATAATTCACCCCTCCACTTT. This sequence encodes CASSEATAYNSPLHF. The chain joins TRBV2 to TRBJ1-6, with no clear D. The CDR3 totals 15 residues. Germline V lookup: CDR1 SNHLY, CDR2 FYNNEI. Trimming shortened V by 3 bases and J by 4 bases, and 10 bases separated the two germline ends. Filled out from reference TRBV2 and TRBJ1-6, the complete variable domain reads EPEVTQTPSHQVTQMGQEVILRCVPISNHLYFYWYRQILGQKVEFLVSFYNNEISEKSEIFDDQFSVERPDGSNFTLKIRSTKLEDSAMYFCASSEATAYNSPLHFGNGTRLTVT.

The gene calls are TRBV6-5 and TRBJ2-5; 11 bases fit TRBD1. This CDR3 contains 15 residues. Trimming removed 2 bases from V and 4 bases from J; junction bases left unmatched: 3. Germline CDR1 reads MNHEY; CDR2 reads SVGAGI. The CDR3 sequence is CASSYKGQGVETQYF. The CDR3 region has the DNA TGTGCCAGCAGTTACAAGGGACAGGGGGTAGAGACCCAGTACTTC.

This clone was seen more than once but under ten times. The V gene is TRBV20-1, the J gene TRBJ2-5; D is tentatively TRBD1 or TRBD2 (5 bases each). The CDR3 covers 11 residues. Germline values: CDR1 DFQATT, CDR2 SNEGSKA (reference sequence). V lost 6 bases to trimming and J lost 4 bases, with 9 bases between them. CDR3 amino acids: CSAPGGETQYF. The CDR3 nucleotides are TGCAGTGCCCCTGGGGGAGAGACCCAGTACTTC.

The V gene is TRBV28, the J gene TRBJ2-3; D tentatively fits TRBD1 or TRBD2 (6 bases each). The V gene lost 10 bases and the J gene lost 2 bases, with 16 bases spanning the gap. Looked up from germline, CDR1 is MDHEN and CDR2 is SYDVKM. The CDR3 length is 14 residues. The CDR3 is CAISEGGPTDTQYF. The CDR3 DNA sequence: TGTGCCATCTCCGAGGGGGGTCCCACAGATACGCAGTATTTT.

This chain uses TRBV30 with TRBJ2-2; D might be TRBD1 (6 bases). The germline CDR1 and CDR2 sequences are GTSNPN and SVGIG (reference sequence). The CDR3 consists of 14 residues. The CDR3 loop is CARRQGMNTGELFF. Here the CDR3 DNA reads TGTGCTCGGCGTCAGGGGATGAACACCGGGGAGCTGTTTTTT. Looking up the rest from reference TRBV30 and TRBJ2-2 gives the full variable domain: SQTIHQWPATLVQPVGSPLSLECTVEGTSNPNLYWYRQAAGRGLQLLFYSVGIGQISSEVPQNLSASRPQDRQFILSSKKLLLSDSGFYLCARRQGMNTGELFFGEGSRLTVL.

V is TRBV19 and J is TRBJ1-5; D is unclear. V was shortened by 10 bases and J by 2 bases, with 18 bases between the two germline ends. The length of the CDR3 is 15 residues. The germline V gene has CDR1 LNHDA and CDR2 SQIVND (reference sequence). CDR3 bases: TGTGCCACCTCATCGGGAATCCTGGGCAATCAGCCCCAGCATTTT. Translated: CATSSGILGNQPQHF. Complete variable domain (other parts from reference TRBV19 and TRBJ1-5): DGGITQSPKYLFRKEGQNVTLSCEQNLNHDAMYWYRQDPGQGLRLIYYSQIVNDFQKGDIAEGYSVSREKKESFPLTVTSAQKNPTAFYLCATSSGILGNQPQHFGDGTRLSIL.

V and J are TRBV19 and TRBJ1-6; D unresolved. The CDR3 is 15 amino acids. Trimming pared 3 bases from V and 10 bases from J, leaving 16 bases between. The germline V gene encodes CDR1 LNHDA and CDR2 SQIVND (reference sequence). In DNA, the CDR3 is TGTGCCAGTAGTATCCGCCGGCCCGAGGAGTCACCCCTCCACTTT. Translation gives CASSIRRPEESPLHF.

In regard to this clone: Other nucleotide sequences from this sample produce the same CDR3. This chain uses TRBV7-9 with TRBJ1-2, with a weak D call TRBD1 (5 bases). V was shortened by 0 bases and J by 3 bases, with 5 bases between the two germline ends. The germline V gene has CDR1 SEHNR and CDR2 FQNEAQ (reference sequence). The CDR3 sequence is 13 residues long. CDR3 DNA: TGTGCCAGCAGCTTAGCACAGGACTATGGCTACACCTTC. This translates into CASSLAQDYGYTF.

The CDR3 sequence is CAWSVRFGGRAVNEQFF. CDR3 coding DNA: TGTGCCTGGAGTGTACGTTTTGGCGGGAGGGCCGTCAATGAGCAGTTCTTC. J is TRBJ2-1 and V is TRBV30; 9 nucleotides agree with TRBD2. This CDR3 comprises 17 residues. Germline V gives CDR1 GTSNPN, CDR2 SVGIG (reference sequence). The V gene end was trimmed by 0 bases and the J gene end by 6 bases; junction bases not matched to a gene: 12.

CDR3 DNA sequence: TGCGCCAGCAGCTTGGCGGCAGGGATGGAAGGCTACACCTTC. Translating gives CASSLAAGMEGYTF. This chain links TRBV5-1 with TRBJ1-2; tentatively, D is TRBD1 (5 bases). The CDR3 runs to 14 residues. V lost 0 bases and J 8 bases, leaving 14 bases between the germline ends. Germline CDR1 reads SGHRS; CDR2 reads YFSETQ.

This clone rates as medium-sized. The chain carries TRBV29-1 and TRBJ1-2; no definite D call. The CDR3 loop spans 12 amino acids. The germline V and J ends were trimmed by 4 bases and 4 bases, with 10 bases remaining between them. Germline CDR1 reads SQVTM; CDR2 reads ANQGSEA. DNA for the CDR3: TGCAGCGTTGTTGAGGGCCTCTATGGCTACACCTTC. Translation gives CSVVEGLYGYTF.

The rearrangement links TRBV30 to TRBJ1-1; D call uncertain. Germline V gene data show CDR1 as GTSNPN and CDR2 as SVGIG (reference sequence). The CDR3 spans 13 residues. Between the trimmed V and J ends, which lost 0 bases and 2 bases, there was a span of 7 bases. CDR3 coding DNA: TGTGCCTGGAGTGTGGATGTAAACACTGAAGCTTTCTTT. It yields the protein CAWSVDVNTEAFF.

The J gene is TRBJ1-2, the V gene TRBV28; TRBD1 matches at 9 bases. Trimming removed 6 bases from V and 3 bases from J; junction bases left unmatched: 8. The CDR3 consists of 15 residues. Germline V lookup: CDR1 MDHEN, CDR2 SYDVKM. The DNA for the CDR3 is TGTGCCAGCAGCCTGGGACAGGGTGTGGACTATGGCTACACCTTC. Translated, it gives CASSLGQGVDYGYTF.

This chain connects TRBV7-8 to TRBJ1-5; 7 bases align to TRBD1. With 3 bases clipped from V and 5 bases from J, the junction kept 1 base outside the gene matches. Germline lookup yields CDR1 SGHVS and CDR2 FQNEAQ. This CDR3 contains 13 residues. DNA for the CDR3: TGTGCCAGCAGCTTCAGGGGGGATCAGCCCCAGCATTTT. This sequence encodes CASSFRGDQPQHF.